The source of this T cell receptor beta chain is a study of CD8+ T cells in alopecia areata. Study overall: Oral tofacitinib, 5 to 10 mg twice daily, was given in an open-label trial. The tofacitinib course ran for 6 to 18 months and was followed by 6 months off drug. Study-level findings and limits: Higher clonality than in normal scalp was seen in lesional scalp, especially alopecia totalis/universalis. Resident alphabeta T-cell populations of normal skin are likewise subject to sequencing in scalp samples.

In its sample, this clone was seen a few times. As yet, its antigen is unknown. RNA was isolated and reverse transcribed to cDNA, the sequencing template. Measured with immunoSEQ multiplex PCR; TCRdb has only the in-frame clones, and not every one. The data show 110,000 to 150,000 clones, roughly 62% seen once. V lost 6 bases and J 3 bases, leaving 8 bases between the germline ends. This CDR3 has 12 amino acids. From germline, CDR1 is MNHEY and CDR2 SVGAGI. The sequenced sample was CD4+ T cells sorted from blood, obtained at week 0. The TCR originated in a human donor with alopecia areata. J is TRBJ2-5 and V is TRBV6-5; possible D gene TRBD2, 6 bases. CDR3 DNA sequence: TGTGCCAGCAGGACGGGGGAAGAGACCCAGTACTTC. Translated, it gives CASRTGEETQYF.